These 14 T cell receptor beta chains share one sample of origin, sequenced in a study of shared clonotypes between healthy human individuals. Sequencing was performed with immunoSEQ multiplex PCR; in TCRdb, only in-frame clones are kept and a portion is missing. The profile shows 2 million to 2.5 million clones, about nine tenths of them singletons. The sample was naive CD4+ T cells from PBMCs. As to subset: CD45RA+ positively selected. These receptors came from a man between 18 and 29 years old in good health. Some clones in this sample may be carry-over from other donors' samples.

V gene TRBV7-2 combines with J gene TRBJ2-7, with 7 bases fitting TRBD1. Looked up from germline, CDR1 is SGHTA and CDR2 is FQGNSA. The J segment lost 7 bases and the V segment lost 3 bases, leaving 12 bases of the junction unmatched. This CDR3 has 15 residues. The CDR3, as DNA: TGTGCCAGCAGCTTCCCCGGACAGGCCCCTTTGGAGCAGTACTTC. Its protein is CASSFPGQAPLEQYF.

This clone was recorded once. The chain uses TRBV6-5 and TRBJ2-5, with 8 bases fitting TRBD1. The DNA end lines up better with TRBJ2-7; the J call may be wrong. Germline assignment: CDR1 MNHEY and CDR2 SVGAGI. This CDR3 is 14 amino acids long. DNA for the CDR3: TGTGCCAGCAGCCAAGGACAGGGAATCTACGAGCAGTACTTC. Amino acid sequence: CASSQGQGIYEQYF.

This chain links TRBV7-8 with TRBJ2-2; D not resolved. CDR3 length equals 16 residues. Between the trimmed V and J ends, which lost 2 bases and 4 bases, there was a span of 14 bases. Germline CDR1 and CDR2: SGHVS and FQNEAQ. The CDR3 DNA reads TGTGCCAGCAGCTTAAGGCGGCAGGTTCCCACCGGGGAGCTGTTTTTT. Protein product: CASSLRRQVPTGELFF.

The rearrangement joins TRBV7-6 to TRBJ2-1; D is perhaps TRBD2 (6 bases). Trimming removed 2 bases from V and 4 bases from J, with 12 bases in between. The germline CDR1 and CDR2 sequences are SGHVS and FNYEAQ. The CDR3 length is 15 residues. The CDR3 is CASSLLALSYNEQFF. In DNA, the CDR3 is TGTGCCAGCAGCTTACTAGCGCTGAGTTACAATGAGCAGTTCTTC.

This chain uses TRBV11-2 with TRBJ1-4, with TRBD1 matching 8 bases. V shed 6 bases, J shed 8 bases, and the junction held 5 bases outside the gene matches. This CDR3 is 13 amino acids long. CDR1 is SGHAT and CDR2 is FQNNGV in the germline V gene. The CDR3 loop reads CASSRTGREKLFF. Written as DNA, the CDR3 is TGTGCCAGCAGTCGGACAGGGAGAGAAAAACTGTTTTTT.

The V and J genes are TRBV5-1 and TRBJ2-2, with 9 bases aligning to TRBD2. Germline V CDR1 and CDR2: SGHRS, YFSETQ. The V segment lost 0 bases and the J segment 7 bases; nucleotides outside the gene matches: 7. The CDR3 is 16 amino acids. This CDR3 is CASSLAAGGPVGELFF. CDR3 DNA: TGCGCCAGCAGCTTGGCCGCGGGAGGGCCAGTCGGGGAGCTGTTTTTT.

This sequence joins TRBV25-1 and TRBJ1-2; no reliable D call. Germline V CDR1 and CDR2: MGHDK, SYGVNS. The CDR3 totals 13 residues. V was trimmed by 7 bases and J by 0 bases, leaving 9 bases between them. As DNA, the CDR3 is TGTGCCAGCACAAGTCCAGCTAACTATGGCTACACCTTC. Translating it yields CASTSPANYGYTF.

The CDR3 DNA sequence: TGTGCCAGCAGTGGCCCAGGGGTTGGTGGAAACACCATATATTTT. It translates to CASSGPGVGGNTIYF. The V gene is TRBV2, the J gene TRBJ1-3, with D possibly matching TRBD1 (6 bases). Germline loops: CDR1 SNHLY, CDR2 FYNNEI. There are 15 residues in the CDR3. V lost 4 bases, J lost 3 bases, and 13 bases lay in between.

This sequence joins TRBV14 and TRBJ2-7; 9 bases line up with TRBD1. CDR3 length equals 14 residues. V dropped 4 bases and J dropped 3; count of bases not matched to a gene: 4. Germline CDR1 and CDR2: SGHDN and FVKESK. The CDR3 DNA reads TGTGCCAGCAGCCTCAGACAGGGGGGCTACGAGCAGTACTTC. Amino acid sequence: CASSLRQGGYEQYF. Based on the CDR3 plus reference TRBV14 and TRBJ2-7, the full variable domain is EAGVTQFPSHSVIEKGQTVTLRCDPISGHDNLYWYRRVMGKEIKFLLHFVKESKQDESGMPNNRFLAERTGGTYSTLKVQPAELEDSGVYFCASSLRQGGYEQYFGPGTRLTVT.

This clone has a handful of counts. Other nucleotide sequences in the sample specify the same CDR3. V usage is TRBV7-3 and J usage is TRBJ1-1; tentative D call: TRBD1 (5 bases). V lost 4 bases to trimming and J lost 1 base, with 7 bases between them. There are 13 residues in the CDR3. Germline CDR1 and CDR2: SGHTA and FQGTGA. The CDR3 DNA sequence: TGTGCCAGCAGCTCTCAGGGGAACACTGAAGCTTTCTTT. Translation gives CASSSQGNTEAFF.

This clone was picked up one time. This chain uses TRBV7-9 with TRBJ1-3; D remains ambiguous. This CDR3 has 13 residues. Germline CDR1 reads SEHNR; CDR2 reads FQNEAQ (reference sequence). V was pared by 3 bases and J by 4 bases, with 7 bases between. In DNA form, the CDR3 reads TGTGCCAGCAGCTTCCCCACCGGAAACACCATATATTTT. Translation gives CASSFPTGNTIYF.

Details on this clone: This CDR3 is also generated by other DNA sequences in the sample. The chain couples TRBV19 to TRBJ1-5, with no clear D. V was clipped by 1 base and J by 4 bases, with 5 bases between them. Per the germline V gene, CDR1 is LNHDA and CDR2 is SQIVND (reference sequence). The CDR3 contains 13 residues. The chain's CDR3 is CASSIGTNQPQHF. The CDR3 nucleotides are TGTGCCAGTAGTATAGGAACAAATCAGCCCCAGCATTTT.

The chain carries TRBV5-1 and TRBJ2-7; perhaps TRBD1 as D (7 bases). The CDR3 totals 14 residues. Germline CDR1 reads SGHRS; CDR2 reads YFSETQ. V dropped 7 bases and J dropped 2 bases, with 16 bases sitting between them. The CDR3 protein is CASGGVQGTYEQYF. CDR3 bases: TGCGCCAGCGGAGGGGTACAGGGGACCTACGAGCAGTACTTC.

The chain joins TRBV11-2 to TRBJ2-6; TRBD2 is a possible D gene (5 bases). Germline V gene sequence: CDR1 SGHAT, CDR2 FQNNGV. The CDR3 loop spans 19 amino acids. V was clipped by 3 bases and J by 1 base, with 19 bases between them. Here the CDR3 DNA reads TGTGCCAGCAGCTTTACTTCCGGGCCCTGGAGGTCTGGGGCCAACGTCCTGACTTTC. Its translation: CASSFTSGPWRSGANVLTF.